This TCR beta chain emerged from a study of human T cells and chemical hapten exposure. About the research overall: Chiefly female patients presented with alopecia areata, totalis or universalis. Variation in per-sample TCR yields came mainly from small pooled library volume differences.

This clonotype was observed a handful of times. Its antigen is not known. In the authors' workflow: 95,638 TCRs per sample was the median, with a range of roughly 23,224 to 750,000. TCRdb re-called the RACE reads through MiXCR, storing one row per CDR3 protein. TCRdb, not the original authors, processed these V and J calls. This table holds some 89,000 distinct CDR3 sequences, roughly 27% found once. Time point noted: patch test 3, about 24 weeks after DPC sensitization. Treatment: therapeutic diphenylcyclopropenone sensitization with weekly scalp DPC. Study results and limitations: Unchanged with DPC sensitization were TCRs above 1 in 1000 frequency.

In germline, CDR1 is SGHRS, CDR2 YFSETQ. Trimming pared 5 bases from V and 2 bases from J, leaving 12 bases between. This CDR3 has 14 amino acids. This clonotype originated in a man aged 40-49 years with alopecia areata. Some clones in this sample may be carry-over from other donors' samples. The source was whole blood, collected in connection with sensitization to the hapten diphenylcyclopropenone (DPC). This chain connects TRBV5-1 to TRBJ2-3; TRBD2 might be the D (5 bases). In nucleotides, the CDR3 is TGCGCCAGCAGGGTCGCGGGTTACACAGATACGCAGTATTTT. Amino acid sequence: CASRVAGYTDTQYF.